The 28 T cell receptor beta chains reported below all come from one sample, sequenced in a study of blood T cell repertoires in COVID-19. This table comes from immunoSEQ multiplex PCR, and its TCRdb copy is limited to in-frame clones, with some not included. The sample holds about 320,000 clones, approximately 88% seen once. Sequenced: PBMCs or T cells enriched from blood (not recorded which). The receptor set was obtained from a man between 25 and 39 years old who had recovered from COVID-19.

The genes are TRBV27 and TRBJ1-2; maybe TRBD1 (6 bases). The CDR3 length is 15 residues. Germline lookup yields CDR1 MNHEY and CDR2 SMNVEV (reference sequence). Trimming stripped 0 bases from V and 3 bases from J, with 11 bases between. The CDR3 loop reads CASSLSPGADYGYTF. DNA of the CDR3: TGTGCCAGCAGTTTATCCCCAGGGGCGGACTATGGCTACACCTTC.

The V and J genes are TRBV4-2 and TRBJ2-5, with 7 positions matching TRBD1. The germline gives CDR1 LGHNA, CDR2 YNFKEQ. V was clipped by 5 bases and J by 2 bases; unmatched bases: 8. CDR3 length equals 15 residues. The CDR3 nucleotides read TGTGCCAGCAGCGTCCGGGACAGAAATCAAGAGACCCAGTACTTC. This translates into CASSVRDRNQETQYF.

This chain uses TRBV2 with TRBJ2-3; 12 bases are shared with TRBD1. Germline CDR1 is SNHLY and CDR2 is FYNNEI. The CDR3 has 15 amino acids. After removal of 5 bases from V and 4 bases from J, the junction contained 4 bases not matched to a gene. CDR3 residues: CASSRDRGRADTQYF. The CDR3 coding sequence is TGTGCCAGCAGTCGGGACAGGGGGCGAGCAGATACGCAGTATTTT.

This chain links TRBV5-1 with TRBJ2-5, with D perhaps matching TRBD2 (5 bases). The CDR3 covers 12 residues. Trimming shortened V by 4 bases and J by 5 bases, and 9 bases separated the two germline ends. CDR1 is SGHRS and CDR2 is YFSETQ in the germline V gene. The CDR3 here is CASSPERETQYF. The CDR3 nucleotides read TGCGCCAGCAGCCCGGAGCGGGAGACCCAGTACTTC.

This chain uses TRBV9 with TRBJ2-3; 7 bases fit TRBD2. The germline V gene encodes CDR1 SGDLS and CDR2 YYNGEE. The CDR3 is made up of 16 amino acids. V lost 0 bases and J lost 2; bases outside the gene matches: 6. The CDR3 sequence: CASSVVGGGDTDTQYF. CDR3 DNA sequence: TGTGCCAGCAGCGTAGTTGGCGGGGGTGACACAGATACGCAGTATTTT.

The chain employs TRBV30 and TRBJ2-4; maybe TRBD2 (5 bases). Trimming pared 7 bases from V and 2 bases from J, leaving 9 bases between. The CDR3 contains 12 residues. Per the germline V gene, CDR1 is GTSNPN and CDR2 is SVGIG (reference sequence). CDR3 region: CAFGVTKNIQYF. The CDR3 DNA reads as TGTGCCTTCGGGGTAACCAAAAACATTCAGTACTTC.

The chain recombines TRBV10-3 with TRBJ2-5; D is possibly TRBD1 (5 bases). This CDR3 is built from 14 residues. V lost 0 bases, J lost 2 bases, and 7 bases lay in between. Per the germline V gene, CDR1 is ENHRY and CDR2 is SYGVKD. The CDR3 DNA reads TGTGCCATCAGTGAGTCGACAGCACAAGAGACCCAGTACTTC. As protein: CAISESTAQETQYF.

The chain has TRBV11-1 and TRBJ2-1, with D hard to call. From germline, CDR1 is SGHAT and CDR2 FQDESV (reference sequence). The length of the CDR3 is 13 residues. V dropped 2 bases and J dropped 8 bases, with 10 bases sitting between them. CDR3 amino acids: CASSLIRGDEQFF. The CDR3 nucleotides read TGTGCCAGCAGCTTAATAAGAGGCGATGAGCAGTTCTTC.

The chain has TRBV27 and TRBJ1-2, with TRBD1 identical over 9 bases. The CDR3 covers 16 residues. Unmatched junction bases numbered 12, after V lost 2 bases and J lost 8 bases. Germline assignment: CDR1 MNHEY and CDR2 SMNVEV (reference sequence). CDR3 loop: CASSLALGQGLRGYTF. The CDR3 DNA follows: TGTGCCAGCAGTTTAGCTTTGGGACAGGGACTGAGGGGCTACACCTTC.

The CDR3 DNA follows: TGTGCCAGTAGTGTTCGGGGTACGCAGTATTTT. Its translation: CASSVRGTQYF. The V call is TRBV19, the J call TRBJ2-3; TRBD2 is a possible D gene (5 bases). Germline V gene data show CDR1 as LNHDA and CDR2 as SQIVND (reference sequence). The CDR3 sequence is 11 residues long. Trimming pared 5 bases from V and 8 bases from J, leaving 8 bases between. The whole variable domain, remainder taken from reference TRBV19 and TRBJ2-3, is DGGITQSPKYLFRKEGQNVTLSCEQNLNHDAMYWYRQDPGQGLRLIYYSQIVNDFQKGDIAEGYSVSREKKESFPLTVTSAQKNPTAFYLCASSVRGTQYFGPGTRLTVL.

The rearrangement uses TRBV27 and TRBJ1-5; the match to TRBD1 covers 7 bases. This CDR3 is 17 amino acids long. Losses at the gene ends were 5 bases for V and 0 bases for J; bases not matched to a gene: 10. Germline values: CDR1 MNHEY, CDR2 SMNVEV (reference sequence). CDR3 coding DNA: TGTGCCAGCAGTCACCGCGGGACAGCAAATAGCAATCAGCCCCAGCATTTT. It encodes CASSHRGTANSNQPQHF.

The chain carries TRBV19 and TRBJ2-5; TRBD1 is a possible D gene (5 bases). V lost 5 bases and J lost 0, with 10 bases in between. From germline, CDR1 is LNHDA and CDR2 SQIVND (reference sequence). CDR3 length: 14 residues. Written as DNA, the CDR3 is TGTGCCAGTAGTTCTTTACAGGACCAAGAGACCCAGTACTTC. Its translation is CASSSLQDQETQYF. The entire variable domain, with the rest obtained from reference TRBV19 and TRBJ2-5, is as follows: DGGITQSPKYLFRKEGQNVTLSCEQNLNHDAMYWYRQDPGQGLRLIYYSQIVNDFQKGDIAEGYSVSREKKESFPLTVTSAQKNPTAFYLCASSSLQDQETQYFGPGTRLLVL.

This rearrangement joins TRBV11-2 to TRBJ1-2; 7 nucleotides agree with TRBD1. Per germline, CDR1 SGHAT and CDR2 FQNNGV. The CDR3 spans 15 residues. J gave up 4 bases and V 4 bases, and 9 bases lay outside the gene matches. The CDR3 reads CASSSRPGQTYGYTF. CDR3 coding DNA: TGTGCCAGCAGCTCTAGACCGGGACAGACCTATGGCTACACCTTC. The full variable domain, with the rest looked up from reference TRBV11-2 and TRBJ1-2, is EAGVAQSPRYKIIEKRQSVAFWCNPISGHATLYWYQQILGQGPKLLIQFQNNGVVDDSQLPKDRFSAERLKGVDSTLKIQPAKLEDSAVYLCASSSRPGQTYGYTFGSGTRLTVV.

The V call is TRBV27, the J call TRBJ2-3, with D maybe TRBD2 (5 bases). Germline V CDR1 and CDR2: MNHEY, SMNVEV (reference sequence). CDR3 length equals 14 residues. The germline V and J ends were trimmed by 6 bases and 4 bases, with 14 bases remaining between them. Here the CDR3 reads CASRLGSGSDTQYF. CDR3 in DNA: TGTGCCAGCAGGCTAGGTTCGGGGTCAGATACGCAGTATTTT.

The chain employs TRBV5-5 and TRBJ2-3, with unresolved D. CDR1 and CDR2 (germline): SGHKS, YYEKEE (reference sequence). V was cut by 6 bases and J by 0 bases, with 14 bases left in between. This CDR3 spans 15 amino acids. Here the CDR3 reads CASTITVTSTDTQYF. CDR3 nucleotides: TGTGCCAGCACCATAACAGTTACTAGCACAGATACGCAGTATTTT.

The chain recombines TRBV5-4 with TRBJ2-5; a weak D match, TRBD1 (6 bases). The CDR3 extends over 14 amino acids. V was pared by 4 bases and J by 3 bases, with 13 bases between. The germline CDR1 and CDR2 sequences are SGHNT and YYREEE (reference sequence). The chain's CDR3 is CASSHLDREETQYF. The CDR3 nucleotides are TGTGCCAGCAGCCATCTGGACAGAGAAGAGACCCAGTACTTC.

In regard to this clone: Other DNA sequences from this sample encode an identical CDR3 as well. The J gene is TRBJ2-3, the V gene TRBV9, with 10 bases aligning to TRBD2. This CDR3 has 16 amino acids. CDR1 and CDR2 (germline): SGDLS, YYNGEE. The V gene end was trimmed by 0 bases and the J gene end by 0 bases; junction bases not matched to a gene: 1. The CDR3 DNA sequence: TGTGCCAGCAGCGTAGAAGCGGGGGGGAGCACAGATACGCAGTATTTT. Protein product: CASSVEAGGSTDTQYF. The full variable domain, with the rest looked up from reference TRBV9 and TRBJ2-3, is DSGVTQTPKHLITATGQRVTLRCSPRSGDLSVYWYQQSLDQGLQFLIQYYNGEERAKGNILERFSAQQFPDLHSELNLSSLELGDSALYFCASSVEAGGSTDTQYFGPGTRLTVL.

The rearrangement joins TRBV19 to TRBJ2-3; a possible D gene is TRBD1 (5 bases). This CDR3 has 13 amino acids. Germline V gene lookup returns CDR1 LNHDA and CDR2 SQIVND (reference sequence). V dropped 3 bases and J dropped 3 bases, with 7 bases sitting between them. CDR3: CASSISGTDTQYF. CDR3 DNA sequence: TGTGCCAGTAGTATCTCAGGGACAGATACGCAGTATTTT.

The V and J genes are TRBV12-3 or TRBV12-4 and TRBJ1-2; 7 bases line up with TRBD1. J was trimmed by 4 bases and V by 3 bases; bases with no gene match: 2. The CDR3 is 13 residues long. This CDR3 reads CASSLDRFYGYTF. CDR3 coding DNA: TGTGCCAGCAGTTTGGACAGGTTCTATGGCTACACCTTC.

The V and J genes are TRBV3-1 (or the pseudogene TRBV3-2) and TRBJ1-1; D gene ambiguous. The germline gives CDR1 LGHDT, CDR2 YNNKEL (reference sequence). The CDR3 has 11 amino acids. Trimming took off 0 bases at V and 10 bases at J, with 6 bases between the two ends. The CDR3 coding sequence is TGTGCCAGCAGCCAAGAATCCCGAGCTTTCTTT. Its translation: CASSQESRAFF.

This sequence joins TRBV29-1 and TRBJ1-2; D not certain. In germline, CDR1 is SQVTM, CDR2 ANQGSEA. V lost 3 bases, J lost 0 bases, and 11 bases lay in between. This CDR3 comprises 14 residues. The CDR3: CSVDDTDSNYGYTF. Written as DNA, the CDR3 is TGCAGCGTTGATGACACAGATTCTAACTATGGCTACACCTTC.

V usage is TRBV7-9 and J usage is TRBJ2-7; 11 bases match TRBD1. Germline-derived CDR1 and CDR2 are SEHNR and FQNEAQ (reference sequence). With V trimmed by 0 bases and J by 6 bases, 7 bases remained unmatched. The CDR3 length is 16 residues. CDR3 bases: TGTGCCAGCAGCTTAGCGATAACCGGGACAGGGGGCGAGCAGTACTTC. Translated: CASSLAITGTGGEQYF.

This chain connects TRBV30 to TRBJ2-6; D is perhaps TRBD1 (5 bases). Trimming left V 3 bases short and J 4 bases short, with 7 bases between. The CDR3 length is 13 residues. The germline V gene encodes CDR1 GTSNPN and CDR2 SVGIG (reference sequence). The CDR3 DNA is TGTGCCTGGAGCACAGGAGGGGCCAACGTCCTGACTTTC. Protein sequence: CAWSTGGANVLTF.

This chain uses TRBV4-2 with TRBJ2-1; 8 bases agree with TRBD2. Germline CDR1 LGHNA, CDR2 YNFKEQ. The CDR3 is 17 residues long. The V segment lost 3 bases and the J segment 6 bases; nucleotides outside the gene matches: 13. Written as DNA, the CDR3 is TGTGCCAGCAGCCAGGCGAACTCGGGGGGGCCGGGCAATGAGCAGTTCTTC. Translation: CASSQANSGGPGNEQFF.

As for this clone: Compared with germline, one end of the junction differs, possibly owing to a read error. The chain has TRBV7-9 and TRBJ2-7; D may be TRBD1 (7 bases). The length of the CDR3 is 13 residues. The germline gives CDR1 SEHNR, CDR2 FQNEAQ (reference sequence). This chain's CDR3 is CASSPGDSVLFPF. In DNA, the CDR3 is TGTGCCAGCAGCCCGGGGGACAGCGTTCTTTTTCCTTTC.

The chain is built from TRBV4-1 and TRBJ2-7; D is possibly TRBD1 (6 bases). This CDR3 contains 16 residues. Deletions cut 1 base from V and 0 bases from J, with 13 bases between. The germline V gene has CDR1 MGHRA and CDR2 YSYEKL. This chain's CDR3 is CASSQGIGQNSYEQYF. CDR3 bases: TGCGCCAGCAGCCAAGGAATAGGACAGAACTCCTACGAGCAGTACTTC.

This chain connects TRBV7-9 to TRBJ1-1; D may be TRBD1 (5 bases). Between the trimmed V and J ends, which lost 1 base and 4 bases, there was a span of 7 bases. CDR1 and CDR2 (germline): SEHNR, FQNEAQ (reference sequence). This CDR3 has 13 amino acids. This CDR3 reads CASSLGGGTEAFF. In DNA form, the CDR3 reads TGTGCCAGCAGCTTAGGGGGGGGCACTGAAGCTTTCTTT.

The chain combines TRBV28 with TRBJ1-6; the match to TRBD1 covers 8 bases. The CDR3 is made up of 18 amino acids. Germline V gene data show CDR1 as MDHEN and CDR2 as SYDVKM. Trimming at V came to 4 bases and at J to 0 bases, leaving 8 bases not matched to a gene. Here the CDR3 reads CASSYGQGKSSYNSPLHF. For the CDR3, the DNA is TGTGCCAGCAGTTATGGACAGGGTAAAAGCTCCTATAATTCACCCCTCCACTTT.